This TCR beta chain stems from a study of patients and donors after allogeneic stem cell transplantation. This CDR3 spans 15 amino acids. Trimming stripped 3 bases from V and 2 bases from J, with 13 bases between. The V gene's germline CDR1 is KGHSH and CDR2 LQKENI. TCRdb re-derived calls from the RT-PCR reads in MiXCR, one entry per CDR3 protein. This table has hundreds of thousands of distinct CDR3 sequences, around 16% appearing once. The sequenced sample was blood, either unsorted or a sorted T cell fraction (not recorded which). The source of this sequence is a human donor who was either an allogeneic HSCT recipient or a stem cell or donor lymphocyte infusion donor (not recorded which). It is not recorded whose cells these are; they may come from a transplant donor. The chain employs TRBV18 and TRBJ1-1, with D perhaps matching TRBD1 (5 bases). CDR3 in amino acids: CASSPIETANTEAFF. CDR3 nucleotides: TGTGCCAGCTCACCTATTGAGACAGCTAACACTGAAGCTTTCTTT. The full variable domain, in which reference TRBV18 and TRBJ1-1 provide the parts outside the CDR3, is NAGVMQNPRHLVRRRGQEARLRCSPMKGHSHVYWYRQLPEEGLKFMVYLQKENIIDESGMPKERFSAEFPKEGPSILRIQQVVRGDSAAYFCASSPIETANTEAFFGQGTRLTVV.